This T cell receptor (beta chain) is from a study of CD8 T cells in ankylosing spondylitis. Study-wide findings and caveats: Several highly homologous variants formed a TCR beta motif that appeared characteristic of ankylosing spondylitis blood. Reported data indicate significant enrichment of disease-linked clones within matched ankylosing spondylitis synovial fluid. Earlier reports found some motif variants in synovial fluid and blood in reactive arthritis.

Regarding this clonotype: Its antigen is not known.

Making use of molecular barcodes, quantitative 5'-RACE generated TCR beta libraries. TCRdb reprocessed the 5' RACE reads with MiXCR, giving one entry per CDR3 protein. The sample holds approximately 540,000 distinct CDR3 sequences, roughly 12% seen once. Germline V gene lookup returns CDR1 WNHNN and CDR2 SYGVQD (reference sequence). V lost 0 bases, J lost 8 bases, and 13 bases lay in between. The CDR3 is made up of 14 amino acids. The material sequenced was blood, either unsorted or a sorted T cell fraction (not recorded which). The chain links TRBV10-1 to TRBJ1-2; no definite D call. This receptor was taken from a male donor with ankylosing spondylitis. The CDR3 DNA sequence: TGCGCCAGCAGTGAGTCCACCGACACTCGGGGCTACACCTTC. It translates to CASSESTDTRGYTF.